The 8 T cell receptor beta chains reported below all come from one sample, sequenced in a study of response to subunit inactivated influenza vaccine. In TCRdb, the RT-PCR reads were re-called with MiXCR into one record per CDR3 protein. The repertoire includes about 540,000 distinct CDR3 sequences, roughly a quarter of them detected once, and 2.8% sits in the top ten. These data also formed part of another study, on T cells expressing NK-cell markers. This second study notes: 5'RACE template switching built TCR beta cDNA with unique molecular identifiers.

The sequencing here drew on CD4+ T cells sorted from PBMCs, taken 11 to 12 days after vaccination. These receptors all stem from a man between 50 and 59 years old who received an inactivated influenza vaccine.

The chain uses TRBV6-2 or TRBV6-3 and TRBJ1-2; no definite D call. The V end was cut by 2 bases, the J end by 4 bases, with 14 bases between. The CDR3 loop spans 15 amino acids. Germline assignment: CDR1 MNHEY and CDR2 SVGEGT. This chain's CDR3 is CASSYKGRRVYGYTF. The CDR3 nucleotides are TGTGCCAGCAGTTACAAGGGCAGACGAGTCTATGGCTACACCTTC.

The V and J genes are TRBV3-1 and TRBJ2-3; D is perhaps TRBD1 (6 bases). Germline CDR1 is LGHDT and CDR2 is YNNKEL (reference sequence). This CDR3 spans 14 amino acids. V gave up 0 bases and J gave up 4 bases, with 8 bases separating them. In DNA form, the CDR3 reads TGTGCCAGCAGCCAAGACAGGGGTTCAGATACGCAGTATTTT. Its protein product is CASSQDRGSDTQYF.

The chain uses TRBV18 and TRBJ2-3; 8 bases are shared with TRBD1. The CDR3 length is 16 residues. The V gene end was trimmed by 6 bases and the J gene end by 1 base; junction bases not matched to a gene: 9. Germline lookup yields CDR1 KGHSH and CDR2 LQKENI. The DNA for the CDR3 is TGTGCCAGCTCCCCTTGGACAGGGTCGGGCACAGATACGCAGTATTTT. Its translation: CASSPWTGSGTDTQYF.

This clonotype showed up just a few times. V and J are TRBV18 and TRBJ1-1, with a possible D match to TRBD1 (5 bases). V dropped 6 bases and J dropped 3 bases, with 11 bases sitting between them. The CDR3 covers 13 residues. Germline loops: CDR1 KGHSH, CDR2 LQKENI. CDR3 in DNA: TGTGCCAGCTCCGCCGAGACAGACACTGAAGCTTTCTTT. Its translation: CASSAETDTEAFF.

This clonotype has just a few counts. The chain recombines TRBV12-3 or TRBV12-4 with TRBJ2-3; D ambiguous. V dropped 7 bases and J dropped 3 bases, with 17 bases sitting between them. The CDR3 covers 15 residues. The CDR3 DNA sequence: TGTGCCAGCAACTTCCAGACCGGAGCAACAGATACGCAGTATTTT. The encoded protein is CASNFQTGATDTQYF.

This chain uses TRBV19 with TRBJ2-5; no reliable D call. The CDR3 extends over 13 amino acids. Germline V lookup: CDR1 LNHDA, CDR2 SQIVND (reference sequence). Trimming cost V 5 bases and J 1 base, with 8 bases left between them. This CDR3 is CASSGSGQETQYF. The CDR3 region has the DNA TGTGCCAGTAGTGGCTCGGGCCAAGAGACCCAGTACTTC.

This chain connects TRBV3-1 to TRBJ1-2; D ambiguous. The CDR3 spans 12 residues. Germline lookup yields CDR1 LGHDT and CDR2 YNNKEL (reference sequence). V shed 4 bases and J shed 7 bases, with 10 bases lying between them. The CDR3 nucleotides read TGTGCCAGCAGCCGCTTGGAGAGTGGCTACACCTTC. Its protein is CASSRLESGYTF.

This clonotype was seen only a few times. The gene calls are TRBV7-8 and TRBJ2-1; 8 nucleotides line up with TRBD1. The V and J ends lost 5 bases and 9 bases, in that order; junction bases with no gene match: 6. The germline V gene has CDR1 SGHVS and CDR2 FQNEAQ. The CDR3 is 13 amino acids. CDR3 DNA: TGTGCCAGCAGCCGAATCAGGGGGCTTGAGCAGTTCTTC. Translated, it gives CASSRIRGLEQFF.